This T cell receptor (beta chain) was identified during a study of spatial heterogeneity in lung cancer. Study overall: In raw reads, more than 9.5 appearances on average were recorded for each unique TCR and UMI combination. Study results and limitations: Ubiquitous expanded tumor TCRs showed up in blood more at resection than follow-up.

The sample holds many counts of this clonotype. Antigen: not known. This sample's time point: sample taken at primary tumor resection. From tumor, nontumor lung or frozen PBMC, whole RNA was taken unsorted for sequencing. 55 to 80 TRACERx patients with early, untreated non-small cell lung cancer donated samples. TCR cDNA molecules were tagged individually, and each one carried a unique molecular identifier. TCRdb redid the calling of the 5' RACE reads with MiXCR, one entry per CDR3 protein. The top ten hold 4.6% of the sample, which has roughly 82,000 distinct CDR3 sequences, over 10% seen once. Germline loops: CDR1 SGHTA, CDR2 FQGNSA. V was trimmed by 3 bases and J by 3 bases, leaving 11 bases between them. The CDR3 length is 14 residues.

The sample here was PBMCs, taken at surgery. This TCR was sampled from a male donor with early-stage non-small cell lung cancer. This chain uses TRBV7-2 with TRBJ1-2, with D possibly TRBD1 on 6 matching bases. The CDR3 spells CASSLGSGDYGYTF. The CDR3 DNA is TGTGCCAGCAGCTTGGGCTCAGGGGACTATGGCTACACCTTC.